This is a list of T cell receptor beta chains from one sample in a study of cytomegalovirus exposure and HLA in healthy donors. Sequenced by immunoSEQ multiplex PCR; TCRdb stores in-frame clones only, minus some. The sample yields approximately 150,000 clones, approximately 80% seen once. Sequencing was carried out using PBMCs. The receptors come from a woman younger than 45 in good health and CMV-seropositive. Each CDR3 is given with its conserved first and last residue. The D gene is left open where the match is weak. The size field is filled for only some rows; it gives once, few, many or a size class.

D	size	V	J	CDR3	DNA
TRBD2	NA	TRBV5-1	TRBJ2-1	CASSAQGLAGYNEQFF	TGCGCCAGCAGCGCCCAGGGACTAGCGGGGTACAATGAGCAGTTCTTC
NA	NA	TRBV9	TRBJ2-3	CASSVVKGDTQYF	TGTGCCAGCAGCGTAGTAAAGGGGGATACGCAGTATTTT
TRBD2	NA	TRBV30	TRBJ2-3	CAWSVAAGGRTDTQYF	TGTGCCTGGAGTGTAGCGGCGGGGGGGCGTACAGATACGCAGTATTTT
NA	once	TRBV5-1	TRBJ1-1	CASSQQDPGRTEAFF	TGCGCCAGCAGCCAACAGGACCCCGGGAGGACTGAAGCTTTCTTT
TRBD2	NA	TRBV29-1	TRBJ2-1	CSVGRGGQGEQFF	TGCAGCGTTGGGCGGGGGGGCCAGGGTGAGCAGTTCTTC
NA	NA	TRBV15	TRBJ2-5	CATSPRYQETQYF	TGTGCCACCAGCCCTAGGTACCAAGAGACCCAGTACTTC
NA	NA	TRBV6-5	TRBJ1-5	CASSYAGGQPQHF	TGTGCCAGCAGTTACGCAGGAGGTCAGCCCCAGCATTTT
TRBD1	NA	TRBV15	TRBJ2-7	CATSRGTGTGRYF	TGTGCCACCAGCCGAGGAACCGGGACAGGGAGGTACTTC
NA	NA	TRBV13	TRBJ2-1	CASSPSDRPYNEQFF	TGTGCCAGCAGCCCATCGGACAGACCGTACAATGAGCAGTTCTTC
TRBD1	NA	TRBV7-9	TRBJ1-5	CASAGGALGNQPQHF	TGTGCCAGCGCAGGGGGCGCTTTGGGCAATCAGCCCCAGCATTTT
TRBD2	NA	TRBV11-2	TRBJ2-3	CASSFNSGGTTDTQYF	TGTGCCAGCAGCTTTAACAGCGGGGGGACCACAGATACGCAGTATTTT
NA	NA	TRBV5-8	TRBJ1-1	CASTESPQGPSTEAFF	TGTGCCAGCACGGAGTCCCCCCAGGGCCCAAGCACTGAAGCTTTCTTT
NA	NA	TRBV5-5	TRBJ1-5	CASSLFYDQPQHF	TGTGCCAGCAGCTTATTTTATGATCAGCCCCAGCATTTT
TRBD1	NA	TRBV28	TRBJ1-2	CASSLIERQGNYGYTF	TGTGCCAGCAGTTTAATCGAGAGACAGGGGAACTATGGCTACACCTTC
NA	NA	TRBV18	TRBJ2-2	CASSSNRDTNTGELFF	TGTGCCAGCTCATCAAACAGGGATACGAACACCGGGGAGCTGTTTTTT
NA	NA	TRBV2	TRBJ2-5	CASSAGTGETQYF	TGTGCCAGCAGTGCTGGAACAGGAGAGACCCAGTACTTC
NA	NA	TRBV10-3	TRBJ2-7	CAISESILTYEQYF	TGTGCCATCAGTGAGTCGATACTGACCTACGAGCAGTACTTC
NA	NA	TRBV5-8	TRBJ2-3	CASSLGGGITDTQYF	TGTGCCAGCAGCTTGGGAGGGGGAATCACAGATACGCAGTATTTT
NA	NA	TRBV6-4	TRBJ2-1	CASSRGGHEGDEQFF	TGTGCCAGCAGTCGCGGGGGCCATGAGGGGGATGAGCAGTTCTTC
NA	NA	TRBV6-6	TRBJ1-5	CASRQGKQPQHF	TGTGCCAGCAGACAGGGAAAGCAGCCCCAGCATTTT
NA	NA	TRBV5-5	TRBJ2-7	CASSLVSYSSYEQYF	TGTGCCAGCAGCTTGGTTTCCTATAGCTCCTACGAGCAGTACTTC
TRBD1	NA	TRBV6-5	TRBJ1-1	CASTLGQHTEAFF	TGTGCCAGCACCTTGGGACAGCACACTGAAGCTTTCTTT
NA	NA	TRBV4-1	TRBJ2-2	CASSQALYTGELFF	TGCGCCAGCAGCCAAGCTTTGTACACCGGGGAGCTGTTTTTT
NA	NA	TRBV19	TRBJ1-3	CASTLGSSGNTIYF	TGTGCCAGTACCTTGGGGAGCTCTGGAAACACCATATATTTT
TRBD2	NA	TRBV7-3	TRBJ2-2	CASSLRGGTGELFF	TGTGCCAGCAGCTTACGGGGGGGAACCGGGGAGCTGTTTTTT
NA	few	TRBV6-5	TRBJ1-6	CASNGVAAYNSPLHF	TGTGCCAGCAATGGGGTAGCGGCCTATAATTCACCCCTCCACTTT
NA	NA	TRBV7-2	TRBJ2-2	CASSWAGLLNTGELFF	TGTGCCAGCAGCTGGGCGGGCCTCCTTAACACCGGGGAGCTGTTTTTT
TRBD2	NA	TRBV7-6	TRBJ2-5	CASSLAWASGGQETQYF	TGTGCCAGCAGCTTAGCATGGGCTAGCGGGGGGCAAGAGACCCAGTACTTC
NA	NA	TRBV10-3	TRBJ1-2	CAIRDNYGYTF	TGTGCCATCCGAGACAATTATGGCTACACCTTC
TRBD1	NA	TRBV7-9	TRBJ2-3	CASSWGQGSTDTQYF	TGTGCCAGCAGCTGGGGACAGGGGTCGACAGATACGCAGTATTTT
NA	NA	TRBV15	TRBJ1-3	CATSRNRATGNTIYF	TGTGCCACCAGCAGGAACAGGGCCACTGGAAACACCATATATTTT
NA	NA	TRBV18	TRBJ2-1	CASSPDRNNEQFF	TGTGCCAGCTCCCCAGACAGAAACAATGAGCAGTTCTTC
NA	NA	TRBV11-2	TRBJ2-2	CASSLVPGHDTGELFF	TGTGCCAGCAGCTTAGTTCCTGGGCACGACACCGGGGAGCTGTTTTTT
NA	medium-sized	TRBV4-1	TRBJ2-7	CASSPATATYEQYF	TGCGCCAGCAGCCCCGCGACAGCTACTTACGAGCAGTACTTC
TRBD1	NA	TRBV19	TRBJ1-5	CASSIARGPSNQPQHF	TGTGCCAGTAGTATCGCCAGGGGGCCAAGCAATCAGCCCCAGCATTTT
TRBD1	NA	TRBV5-1	TRBJ1-2	CASSLGQGDGYTF	TGCGCCAGCAGCTTGGGACAGGGAGATGGCTACACCTTC
TRBD2	NA	TRBV15	TRBJ2-3	CATGRGGPSTDTQYF	TGTGCCACCGGACGGGGGGGCCCTAGCACAGATACGCAGTATTTT
NA	once	TRBV27	TRBJ1-1	CASSLGRGNTEAFF	TGTGCCAGCAGTTTGGGTAGGGGGAACACTGAAGCTTTCTTT
NA	NA	TRBV21-1	TRBJ2-7	CASSKEGTGRYEQYF	TGTGCCAGCAGCAAAGAAGGGACAGGGCGGTACGAGCAGTACTTC
TRBD1	many	TRBV6-5	TRBJ1-3	CASSLTGGSHTIYF	TGTGCCAGCAGTCTTACAGGGGGCAGTCACACCATATATTTT
NA	NA	TRBV6-1	TRBJ1-4	CASSEVIDEKLFF	TGTGCCAGCAGTGAGGTCATAGATGAAAAACTGTTTTTT
NA	NA	TRBV7-9	TRBJ1-3	CASSPQGTAGNTIYF	TGTGCCAGCAGCCCCCAAGGGACTGCTGGAAACACCATATATTTT
TRBD1	NA	TRBV9	TRBJ1-3	CASSKTGGNTIYF	TGTGCCAGCAGCAAGACAGGGGGAAACACCATATATTTT
NA	NA	TRBV7-3	TRBJ2-2	CASSRQSGELFF	TGTGCCAGCAGCCGACAGTCCGGGGAGCTGTTTTTT
TRBD1	NA	TRBV9	TRBJ2-3	CASSVRGTGVTDTQYF	TGTGCCAGCAGCGTGAGAGGGACAGGGGTCACAGATACGCAGTATTTT
TRBD1	NA	TRBV18	TRBJ2-5	CASSSRQGHRETQYF	TGTGCCAGCTCATCACGACAGGGACACAGAGAGACCCAGTACTTC
NA	NA	TRBV7-9	TRBJ1-2	CASSLNLVGAAYGYTF	TGTGCCAGCAGCTTAAATCTAGTTGGGGCAGCCTATGGCTACACCTTC
NA	NA	TRBV29-1	TRBJ1-1	CSVATQSGNTEAFF	TGCAGCGTTGCGACGCAATCGGGGAACACTGAAGCTTTCTTT
TRBD1	NA	TRBV12-5	TRBJ1-5	CASAPGDRGLPQHF	TGTGCTAGTGCCCCCGGGGACAGGGGGCTGCCCCAGCATTTT
TRBD1	NA	TRBV7-6	TRBJ2-2	CASSLVGRGLGTGELFF	TGTGCCAGCAGCTTAGTAGGCAGGGGGTTAGGCACCGGGGAGCTGTTTTTT
NA	few	TRBV5-6	TRBJ2-7	CASSLLNTGTSYEQYF	TGTGCCAGCAGCTTGTTAAACACAGGTACATCCTACGAGCAGTACTTC
NA	few	TRBV10-3	TRBJ1-2	CAISGGHAGYGYTF	TGTGCCATCAGTGGGGGACACGCTGGCTATGGCTACACCTTC
TRBD1	NA	TRBV7-2	TRBJ1-5	CASSAQGDQPQHF	TGTGCCAGCAGTGCTCAGGGGGATCAGCCCCAGCATTTT
NA	NA	TRBV5-4	TRBJ1-1	CASSSRGWNTEAFF	TGTGCCAGCAGCTCGCGGGGGTGGAACACTGAAGCTTTCTTT
NA	NA	TRBV7-2	TRBJ1-5	CASSLGTGNQPQHF	TGTGCCAGCAGCTTAGGGACAGGCAATCAGCCCCAGCATTTT
NA	NA	TRBV6-5	TRBJ2-7	CAMFLLYYEQYF	TGTGCCATGTTCCTCCTTTACTACGAGCAGTACTTC
TRBD1	few	TRBV7-6	TRBJ2-2	CASSTGQVSFSGELFF	TGTGCCAGCAGCACAGGACAGGTCTCTTTTTCCGGGGAGCTGTTTTTT
TRBD2	NA	TRBV12-5	TRBJ2-1	CASGLGLAGGLDEQFF	TGTGCTAGTGGTTTGGGACTAGCGGGGGGACTAGATGAGCAGTTCTTC